One and the same sample provided the 32 T cell receptor beta chains below, sequenced in a study of early T cells in non-severe SARS-CoV-2 infection. TCRdb redid the calling of the 5' RACE reads with MiXCR, one entry per CDR3 protein. The repertoire holds about 66,000 distinct CDR3 sequences, with approximately 10% as singletons. Source material: whole blood. All receptors derive from an adult who was a healthcare worker with PCR-confirmed SARS-CoV-2 infection or an uninfected control (not recorded which).

V and J are TRBV14 and TRBJ2-7; TRBD1 might be the D (5 bases). The V end was cut by 6 bases, the J end by 1 base, with 10 bases between. Germline V lookup: CDR1 SGHDN, CDR2 FVKESK. The CDR3 sequence is 13 residues long. In nucleotides, the CDR3 is TGTGCCAGCAGGCGGACATCTTCCTACGAGCAGTACTTC. As protein: CASRRTSSYEQYF.

The chain links TRBV5-1 to TRBJ2-1; D is ambiguous. The germline V gene has CDR1 SGHRS and CDR2 YFSETQ. Trimming cost V 2 bases and J 0 bases, with 3 bases left between them. The CDR3 contains 13 residues. CDR3 protein: CASSFDSYNEQFF. The CDR3 DNA reads as TGCGCCAGCAGCTTCGACTCCTACAATGAGCAGTTCTTC.

The rearrangement uses TRBV11-2 and TRBJ2-7; 7 bases are a match to TRBD2. The germline CDR1 and CDR2 sequences are SGHAT and FQNNGV. After removal of 4 bases from V and 0 bases from J, the junction contained 15 bases not matched to a gene. The CDR3 spans 18 residues. The CDR3 DNA reads as TGTGCCAGCAGCTCCCCTTTCGGACTTGCGGGGGACTCCTACGAGCAGTACTTC. It translates to CASSSPFGLAGDSYEQYF.

The J gene is TRBJ2-3, the V gene TRBV18; 11 nucleotides line up with TRBD2. Trimming removed 3 bases from V and 1 base from J; junction bases left unmatched: 12. This CDR3 is 19 amino acids long. The germline V gene has CDR1 KGHSH and CDR2 LQKENI. CDR3 DNA sequence: TGTGCCAGCTCACCTCTTACTAGCGGGAGCTGGATGGGCACAGATACGCAGTATTTT. Its protein is CASSPLTSGSWMGTDTQYF. Full variable domain (remainder filled in from reference TRBV18 and TRBJ2-3): NAGVMQNPRHLVRRRGQEARLRCSPMKGHSHVYWYRQLPEEGLKFMVYLQKENIIDESGMPKERFSAEFPKEGPSILRIQQVVRGDSAAYFCASSPLTSGSWMGTDTQYFGPGTRLTVL.

This clonotype has only a few counts. The rearrangement links TRBV20-1 to TRBJ2-7; 7 bases fit TRBD1. The J segment lost 2 bases and the V segment lost 6 bases, leaving 7 bases of the junction unmatched. Germline V gives CDR1 DFQATT, CDR2 SNEGSKA (reference sequence). The CDR3 runs 13 residues. CDR3 nucleotide sequence: TGCAGTGCCTTGACAGGGATCGCCTACGAGCAGTACTTC. Translating gives CSALTGIAYEQYF.

This clonotype was picked up a small number of times. The chain is built from TRBV3-1 and TRBJ2-7, with D perhaps TRBD2 (6 bases). Germline assignment: CDR1 LGHDT and CDR2 YNNKEL (reference sequence). This CDR3 comprises 15 residues. Trimming stripped 3 bases from V and 0 bases from J, with 12 bases between. CDR3 coding DNA: TGTGCCAGCAGCCAGACCGGAGGGAGCTCCTACGAGCAGTACTTC. It is translated as CASSQTGGSSYEQYF.

This clonotype was observed a few times. V and J are TRBV5-5 and TRBJ2-2; possibly TRBD1 for D (5 bases). From germline, CDR1 is SGHKS and CDR2 YYEKEE (reference sequence). The V end was cut by 5 bases, the J end by 3 bases, with 11 bases between. The CDR3 runs 14 residues. The CDR3 sequence: CASRHWGDTGELFF. The CDR3 DNA reads TGTGCCAGCAGGCACTGGGGCGACACCGGGGAGCTGTTTTTT. The full variable domain, with the rest looked up from reference TRBV5-5 and TRBJ2-2, is DAGVTQSPTHLIKTRGQQVTLRCSPISGHKSVSWYQQVLGQGPQFIFQYYEKEERGRGNFPDRFSARQFPNYSSELNVNALLLGDSALYLCASRHWGDTGELFFGEGSRLTVL.

Many counts were recorded for this clonotype. This sequence joins TRBV11-2 and TRBJ2-7, with 11 bases fitting TRBD1. This CDR3 spans 18 amino acids. The germline CDR1 and CDR2 sequences are SGHAT and FQNNGV. Unmatched junction bases numbered 14, after V lost 5 bases and J lost 2 bases. The CDR3 spells CASSPLDRGRGTTYEQYF. The CDR3 DNA reads as TGTGCCAGCAGCCCTTTGGACAGGGGGCGGGGCACCACCTACGAGCAGTACTTC.

This clonotype was observed a handful of times. The chain uses TRBV12-3 or TRBV12-4 and TRBJ2-3; 10 bases agree with TRBD1. The CDR3 runs 15 residues. V trimming: 6 bases; J trimming: 4 bases; junction bases outside the gene matches: 7. Written as DNA, the CDR3 is TGTGCCAGCAGCCGACAGGGGGCTTGGGCAGATACGCAGTATTTT. This encodes CASSRQGAWADTQYF.

The chain recombines TRBV28 with TRBJ1-2, with D possibly matching TRBD1 (5 bases). The V gene's germline CDR1 is MDHEN and CDR2 SYDVKM. Trimming left V 3 bases short and J 4 bases short, with 9 bases between. This CDR3 has 13 amino acids. The DNA for the CDR3 is TGTGCCAGCAGTTTCGCGACAGCCTATGGCTACACCTTC. The encoded protein is CASSFATAYGYTF.

This clonotype was detected a few times. The genes are TRBV7-6 and TRBJ1-1, with 11 bases identical to TRBD1. The CDR3 extends over 14 amino acids. After removal of 4 bases from V and 6 bases from J, the junction contained 4 bases not matched to a gene. CDR1 SGHVS and CDR2 FNYEAQ come from the germline V gene. The DNA of the CDR3 is TGTGCCAGCAGCTGGACAGGGGGCATTGCTGAAGCTTTCTTT. Amino acid sequence: CASSWTGGIAEAFF.

This clonotype was seen only a few times. V is TRBV7-2 and J is TRBJ2-7; either TRBD1 or TRBD2 may fit D (5 bases each). Between the trimmed V and J ends, which lost 0 bases and 2 bases, there was a span of 14 bases. Germline lookup yields CDR1 SGHTA and CDR2 FQGNSA. The CDR3 has 16 amino acids. CDR3 coding DNA: TGTGCCAGCAGCTTAGCGAATTCGAGGGACCCCTACGAGCAGTACTTC. This translates into CASSLANSRDPYEQYF.

The table lists this clonotype with many counts. The chain employs TRBV6-6 and TRBJ2-7, with D perhaps being TRBD1 or TRBD2 (5 bases each). The CDR3 loop spans 16 amino acids. Germline V gives CDR1 MNHNY, CDR2 SVGAGI (reference sequence). Trimming cost V 11 bases and J 0 bases, with 23 bases left between them. For the CDR3, the DNA is TGTGCCTCAAAGCTCGCCGGGACGGGGAGCTCCTACGAGCAGTACTTC. Translation gives CASKLAGTGSSYEQYF.

The V call is TRBV19, the J call TRBJ1-5, with D perhaps matching TRBD1 (5 bases). The CDR3 is made up of 13 amino acids. The V end was cut by 11 bases, the J end by 7 bases, with 18 bases between. CDR1 is LNHDA, CDR2 SQIVND, per germline (reference sequence). CDR3 DNA: TGTGCCGTCCTCGGGGGACGGGGCCAGCCCCAGCATTTT. Protein product: CAVLGGRGQPQHF. The whole variable domain, remainder taken from reference TRBV19 and TRBJ1-5, is DGGITQSPKYLFRKEGQNVTLSCEQNLNHDAMYWYRQDPGQGLRLIYYSQIVNDFQKGDIAEGYSVSREKKESFPLTVTSAQKNPTAFYLCAVLGGRGQPQHFGDGTRLSIL.

This clonotype occurred a few times. The CDR3 reads CASSSGQVQETQYF. For the CDR3, the DNA is TGCGCCAGCAGCTCGGGACAGGTCCAAGAGACCCAGTACTTC. The chain couples TRBV5-1 to TRBJ2-5, with 8 bases matching TRBD1. CDR1 is SGHRS and CDR2 is YFSETQ in the germline V gene. The CDR3 sequence is 14 residues long. The junction had 2 bases not matched to a gene; V was cut back by 3 bases and J by 1 base. The full variable domain, rest sourced from reference TRBV5-1 and TRBJ2-5, is KAGVTQTPRYLIKTRGQQVTLSCSPISGHRSVSWYQQTPGQGLQFLFEYFSETQRNKGNFPGRFSGRQFSNSRSEMNVSTLELGDSALYLCASSSGQVQETQYFGPGTRLLVL.

This chain joins TRBV29-1 and TRBJ1-1; D is ambiguous. This CDR3 contains 14 residues. CDR1 is SQVTM, CDR2 ANQGSEA, per germline. V was pared by 1 base and J by 1 base, with 10 bases between. CDR3 sequence (DNA): TGCAGCGTTGAAGCCCTGCCTCGGAACACTGAAGCTTTCTTT. Encoded protein: CSVEALPRNTEAFF. Using reference TRBV29-1 and TRBJ1-1 for the parts outside the CDR3, the full variable domain is SAVISQKPSRDICQRGTSLTIQCQVDSQVTMMFWYRQQPGQSLTLIATANQGSEATYESGFVIDKFPISRPNLTFSTLTVSNMSPEDSSIYLCSVEALPRNTEAFFGQGTRLTVV.

The chain joins TRBV2 to TRBJ2-1, with D tentatively TRBD2 (6 bases). Germline CDR1 reads SNHLY; CDR2 reads FYNNEI. The CDR3 runs to 13 residues. Deletions cut 7 bases from V and 4 bases from J, with 11 bases between. CDR3 sequence reads: CASMEGAYNEQFF. The CDR3 DNA follows: TGTGCCAGCATGGAGGGAGCATACAATGAGCAGTTCTTC.

This chain connects TRBV5-4 to TRBJ1-2; possible D gene TRBD1, 5 bases. V was pared by 2 bases and J by 2 bases, with 13 bases between. The CDR3 consists of 15 residues. Germline V CDR1 and CDR2: SGHNT, YYREEE (reference sequence). The CDR3 DNA follows: TGTGCCAGCAGCTTCAACCGGCAGGGCAACTATGGCTACACCTTC. Protein sequence: CASSFNRQGNYGYTF.

The table lists this clonotype with a few counts. The rearrangement uses TRBV2 and TRBJ2-2, with D possibly TRBD1 on 7 matching bases. The CDR3 length is 15 residues. CDR1 and CDR2 (germline): SNHLY, FYNNEI. V dropped 7 bases and J dropped 4 bases, with 16 bases sitting between them. The CDR3 protein is CASNPEGASTGELFF. The CDR3 nucleotides read TGTGCCAGCAACCCGGAGGGGGCTAGCACCGGGGAGCTGTTTTTT.

This clonotype was counted a single time. The V and J genes are TRBV28 and TRBJ1-2, with D possibly being TRBD1 (5 bases). The V gene lost 6 bases and the J gene lost 4 bases, with 15 bases spanning the gap. From germline, CDR1 is MDHEN and CDR2 SYDVKM. The CDR3 spans 14 residues. The CDR3 loop reads CASRVWGDGYGYTF. CDR3 DNA: TGTGCCAGCAGGGTGTGGGGGGACGGCTATGGCTACACCTTC.

In its sample, this clonotype was seen a few times. The chain links TRBV5-4 to TRBJ2-7; no reliable D call. Germline CDR1 reads SGHNT; CDR2 reads YYREEE (reference sequence). V was pared by 0 bases and J by 1 base, with 2 bases between. CDR3 size: 12 residues. This CDR3 reads CASSLESYEQYF. The DNA of the CDR3 is TGTGCCAGCAGCTTGGAGTCCTACGAGCAGTACTTC.

This clonotype was found a few times. DNA of the CDR3: TGTGCCAGCAGCTTAGACAGTGACTTTGGCTACACCTTC. Protein product: CASSLDSDFGYTF. J is TRBJ1-2 and V is TRBV7-2; no reliable D call. This CDR3 has 13 amino acids. V lost 1 base to trimming and J lost 7 bases, with 10 bases between them. The germline V gene encodes CDR1 SGHTA and CDR2 FQGNSA.

The CDR3 protein is CASTQSSVGGYEQYF. In DNA form, the CDR3 reads TGTGCCTCTACACAATCTAGCGTCGGAGGGTACGAGCAGTACTTC. The gene calls are TRBV19 and TRBJ2-7; possibly TRBD2 for D (6 bases). Looked up from germline, CDR1 is LNHDA and CDR2 is SQIVND (reference sequence). Trimming removed 11 bases from V and 4 bases from J, with 24 bases in between. CDR3 length equals 15 residues.

The rearrangement links TRBV20-1 to TRBJ2-5, with D possibly being TRBD1 (5 bases). The germline V gene encodes CDR1 DFQATT and CDR2 SNEGSKA (reference sequence). The ends were cut back, 3 bases at V and 5 bases at J, with 13 bases in the middle. The CDR3 runs 13 residues. CDR3 bases: TGCAGTGCTAGGTCTCCAGGGATGGAGACCCAGTACTTC. Protein product: CSARSPGMETQYF.

This clonotype appeared a few times. The chain uses TRBV20-1 and TRBJ1-6; the match to TRBD1 covers 7 bases. With V trimmed by 3 bases and J by 6 bases, 8 bases remained unmatched. The CDR3 extends over 15 amino acids. From germline, CDR1 is DFQATT and CDR2 SNEGSKA (reference sequence). For the CDR3, the DNA is TGCAGTGCTAGTTACACTCAGGGGGTTAATTCACCCCTCCACTTT. Its protein is CSASYTQGVNSPLHF.

In its sample, this clonotype was seen many times. V and J are TRBV12-3 or TRBV12-4 and TRBJ2-3, with D perhaps given as TRBD1 or TRBD2 (6 bases each). The CDR3 has 16 amino acids. The V gene lost 5 bases and the J gene lost 2 bases, with 17 bases spanning the gap. CDR3 nucleotides: TGTGCCAGCAGTCTCGCCGGGGGACACCTCACAGATACGCAGTATTTT. This gives the protein CASSLAGGHLTDTQYF.

Only a few counts were recorded for this clonotype. The chain recombines TRBV12-3 or TRBV12-4 with TRBJ2-7; 12 bases agree with TRBD2. This CDR3 is built from 15 residues. The trim removed 6 bases at V and 4 bases at J, leaving 7 bases unmatched. CDR3 amino acids: CASRTTSGSLYEQYF. The CDR3 DNA follows: TGTGCCAGCAGGACGACTAGCGGGAGTCTGTACGAGCAGTACTTC.

The chain joins TRBV5-1 to TRBJ2-1; the D is unclear. V shed 1 base and J shed 5 bases, with 7 bases lying between them. From germline, CDR1 is SGHRS and CDR2 YFSETQ. The CDR3 runs 13 residues. The CDR3 nucleotides read TGCGCCAGCAGCTTGATGGGGAACAATGAGCAGTTCTTC. Translated: CASSLMGNNEQFF.

At least ten counts were recorded for this clonotype. This rearrangement joins TRBV9 to TRBJ1-2, with 7 bases fitting TRBD1. Per the germline V gene, CDR1 is SGDLS and CDR2 is YYNGEE. The trim removed 3 bases at V and 2 bases at J, leaving 7 bases unmatched. The CDR3 consists of 15 residues. CDR3 sequence: CASSGSGTENYGYTF. DNA of the CDR3: TGTGCCAGCAGCGGCTCCGGGACAGAGAACTATGGCTACACCTTC.

This clonotype occurred many times. The rearrangement links TRBV7-8 to TRBJ1-5; no clear D gene. Germline V gene sequence: CDR1 SGHVS, CDR2 FQNEAQ. The CDR3 spans 13 residues. V was pared by 2 bases and J by 0 bases, with 2 bases between. Written as DNA, the CDR3 is TGTGCCAGCAGCTTACTTAGCAATCAGCCCCAGCATTTT. This encodes CASSLLSNQPQHF.

There are many counts of this clonotype. This chain connects TRBV29-1 to TRBJ1-3, with D hard to call. Germline CDR1 is SQVTM and CDR2 is ANQGSEA. The CDR3 covers 12 residues. The V end was cut by 3 bases, the J end by 8 bases, with 11 bases between. CDR3 residues: CSVDPGEDTIYF. The CDR3 nucleotides read TGCAGCGTTGACCCTGGGGAGGACACCATATATTTT.

This clonotype was observed at least ten times. The chain uses TRBV7-9 and TRBJ2-7; D possibly corresponds to TRBD2 (6 bases). Per the germline V gene, CDR1 is SEHNR and CDR2 is FQNEAQ (reference sequence). The CDR3 runs to 15 residues. V was trimmed by 4 bases and J by 3 bases, leaving 16 bases between them. CDR3 nucleotide sequence: TGTGCCAGCAGCTCCCTGTCGGGGGACCTCTACGAGCAGTACTTC. This translates into CASSSLSGDLYEQYF.